These T cell receptor beta chains were read from a single sample in a study of T cell repertoires in cytomegalovirus infection. One entry per CDR3 protein results from TCRdb running MiXCR on the reads. Counted here are approximately 140,000 distinct CDR3 sequences, less than 9.5% occurring once; the ten biggest clones make up roughly a tenth. The source material was PBMCs. The receptors come from a human donor in good health (CMV status not recorded). Some clones in this sample may be carry-over from other donors' samples. The CDR3 runs from the conserved cysteine through the conserved F or W. The D gene is left open where the match is weak. Expanded clones are given a class, and other clones once, few, many or no size at all.

clone_size d_call j_call v_call cdr3_aa cdr3_nt
many NA TRBJ2-5 TRBV20-1 CSASTTGETQYF TGCAGTGCTAGTACCACCGGGGAGACCCAGTACTTC
many NA TRBJ2-1 TRBV4-1 CASSPSWPRSYNEQFF TGCGCCAGCAGCCCCTCATGGCCTCGCTCCTACAATGAGCAGTTCTTC
few NA TRBJ2-3 TRBV28 CASSSVRSSTDTQYF TGTGCCAGCAGTTCAGTGCGGAGTAGCACAGATACGCAGTATTTT
NA NA TRBJ1-5 TRBV6-2/TRBV6-3 CASSRLTGTGQPQHF TGTGCCAGCAGTAGGCTCACAGGGACTGGACAGCCCCAGCATTTT
many NA TRBJ2-1 TRBV5-4 CASSPKDRSYNEQFF TGTGCCAGCAGCCCAAAAGACAGGAGCTACAATGAGCAGTTCTTC
many TRBD2 TRBJ2-5 TRBV7-9 CASARRGDQETQYF TGTGCCAGCGCGAGGCGGGGGGACCAAGAGACCCAGTACTTC
NA NA TRBJ1-4 TRBV28 CASSFSGATNEKLFF TGTGCCAGCAGTTTTTCCGGCGCAACTAATGAAAAACTGTTTTTT
NA NA TRBJ1-1 TRBV2 CASKGDTEAFF TGTGCCAGCAAGGGTGACACTGAAGCTTTCTTT
many NA TRBJ2-1 TRBV12-3/TRBV12-4 CASSLRQVKNEQFF TGTGCCAGCAGTTTGCGGCAGGTTAAGAATGAGCAGTTCTTC
NA NA TRBJ1-6 TRBV27 CASRDKPSSYNSPLHF TGTGCCAGCCGGGACAAGCCGAGCTCCTATAATTCACCCCTCCACTTT
NA NA TRBJ2-7 TRBV20-1 CSARWSAGAYEQYF TGCAGTGCTAGGTGGTCGGCAGGGGCCTACGAGCAGTACTTC
NA NA TRBJ1-5 TRBV29-1 CSVESPGDQAQHF TGCAGCGTTGAATCCCCGGGGGATCAAGCCCAGCATTTT
many NA TRBJ1-4 TRBV20-1 CSANQLRGLASNEKLFF TGCAGTGCGAATCAACTTAGGGGACTGGCGTCTAATGAAAAACTGTTTTTT
many NA TRBJ2-7 TRBV6-5 CASSSGHSEKYEQYF TGTGCCAGCAGTTCGGGACACTCCGAAAAATACGAGCAGTACTTC
few NA TRBJ1-5 TRBV28 CASSLRGATSNQPQHF TGTGCCAGCAGTTTACGGGGGGCAACGAGCAATCAGCCCCAGCATTTT
NA TRBD2 TRBJ2-3 TRBV20-1 CSAYGLEGTDTQYF TGCAGTGCTTATGGACTAGAGGGCACAGATACGCAGTATTTT
many NA TRBJ2-5 TRBV2 CASSEVLAGLETQYF TGTGCCAGCAGTGAAGTTTTAGCCGGACTAGAGACCCAGTACTTC
NA NA TRBJ2-5 TRBV15 CATSRPPGTTQYF TGTGCCACCAGCAGACCCCCCGGGACTACCCAGTACTTC
many NA TRBJ2-5 TRBV3-1 CASSHNPRGGGETQYF TGTGCCAGCAGCCACAACCCTCGCGGTGGCGGAGAGACCCAGTACTTC
once TRBD1 TRBJ1-2 TRBV7-2 CASSSYGTGHGYTF TGTGCCAGCAGCTCATACGGGACAGGGCATGGCTACACCTTC
many NA TRBJ2-7 TRBV7-9 CASSLIDYEQYF TGTGCCAGCAGCTTAATAGACTACGAGCAGTACTTC
many TRBD1 TRBJ1-1 TRBV29-1 CSVEVFGQGITEAFF TGCAGCGTTGAGGTCTTTGGACAGGGGATTACTGAAGCTTTCTTT
many NA TRBJ2-7 TRBV2 CASTSGAYEQYF TGTGCCAGCACTTCGGGGGCCTACGAGCAGTACTTC
many NA TRBJ1-3 TRBV12-3/TRBV12-4 CASIGSTGGNTIYF TGTGCCAGCATCGGGTCAACAGGGGGAAACACCATATATTTT
NA NA TRBJ2-3 TRBV12-3/TRBV12-4 CASMYRTNQPQYF TGTGCCAGCATGTACAGGACTAATCAGCCCCAGTATTTT
NA TRBD2 TRBJ2-5 TRBV29-1 CSGGGLQETQYF TGCAGCGGCGGGGGATTACAAGAGACCCAGTACTTC
many TRBD1 TRBJ1-1 TRBV2 CASSLLTGSNTEAFF TGTGCCAGCAGCCTCCTGACAGGGTCGAACACTGAAGCTTTCTTT
many NA TRBJ1-1 TRBV7-2 CASSFVQVNTEAFF TGTGCCAGCAGCTTCGTACAGGTAAACACTGAAGCTTTCTTT
many TRBD2 TRBJ2-7 TRBV20-1 CSASRGGYYEQYF TGCAGTGCTAGCCGCGGGGGTTATTACGAGCAGTACTTC
many NA TRBJ2-7 TRBV12-3/TRBV12-4 CASSLATNYEQYF TGTGCCAGCAGTTTAGCCACCAACTACGAGCAGTACTTC
many TRBD1 TRBJ2-2 TRBV20-1 CSAREPGQGNTGELFF TGCAGTGCTAGAGAACCGGGACAGGGGAACACCGGGGAGCTGTTTTTT
NA TRBD1 TRBJ1-5 TRBV23-1 CASSRRGRRGNQPQHF TGCGCCAGCAGTCGGAGGGGGCGACGCGGCAATCAGCCCCAGCATTTT
few NA TRBJ1-2 TRBV6-8 CASSRRQAGYGYTF TGTGCCAGCAGCCGCAGACAGGCTGGCTATGGCTACACCTTC
NA TRBD2 TRBJ2-5 TRBV5-1 CACRLAGTGETQYF TGCGCCTGTCGATTAGCGGGGACCGGTGAGACCCAGTACTTC
many NA TRBJ2-7 TRBV11-2 CASTEGWASYEQYF TGTGCCAGCACCGAGGGGTGGGCCTCCTACGAGCAGTACTTC
many NA TRBJ1-6 TRBV7-2 CASSLVLGIKDSPLHF TGTGCCAGCAGCTTAGTGCTCGGCATTAAGGATTCACCCCTCCACTTT
many TRBD1 TRBJ2-7 TRBV7-9 CASSLSGTGGAEQYF TGTGCCAGCAGCTTATCCGGGACAGGGGGAGCCGAGCAGTACTTC
few TRBD1 TRBJ2-5 TRBV7-9 CASSRQGRQETQYF TGTGCCAGCAGCCGACAGGGTCGGCAAGAGACCCAGTACTTC
many NA TRBJ1-1 TRBV5-6 CASSRSIGVSTEAFF TGTGCCAGCAGCCGATCCATCGGGGTTTCCACTGAAGCTTTCTTT
NA NA TRBJ1-2 TRBV19 CASNEAGLNYGYTF TGTGCCAGTAATGAGGCAGGATTAAACTATGGCTACACCTTC
few NA TRBJ1-1 TRBV20-1 CSGTDRGTEAFF TGCAGTGGGACGGACCGAGGCACTGAAGCTTTCTTT
many TRBD2 TRBJ2-2 TRBV7-2 CASSPFRGDTGELFF TGTGCCAGCAGCCCGTTTCGGGGGGACACCGGGGAGCTGTTTTTT
many NA TRBJ2-7 TRBV20-1 CSARDLQGYEQYF TGCAGTGCTAGAGATCTGCAGGGCTACGAGCAGTACTTC
few TRBD1 TRBJ2-7 TRBV5-5 CASSLWGQGFDEQYF TGTGCCAGCAGCTTGTGGGGACAGGGCTTTGACGAGCAGTACTTC
many TRBD1 TRBJ2-1 TRBV7-9 CASSLVQGFLNEQFF TGTGCCAGCAGCTTAGTACAGGGGTTTTTGAATGAGCAGTTCTTC
few NA TRBJ1-1 TRBV13 CASSLRGTYLNTEAFF TGTGCCAGCAGCCTAAGGGGGACTTATCTGAACACTGAAGCTTTCTTT
many TRBD1 TRBJ1-5 TRBV12-3/TRBV12-4 CASSFTGGNQPQHF TGTGCCAGCAGTTTTACAGGGGGCAATCAGCCCCAGCATTTT
many TRBD2 TRBJ2-1 TRBV9 CASSSWGLAGDWLLDEQFF TGTGCCAGCAGCTCATGGGGACTAGCGGGGGATTGGCTGTTGGATGAGCAGTTCTTC